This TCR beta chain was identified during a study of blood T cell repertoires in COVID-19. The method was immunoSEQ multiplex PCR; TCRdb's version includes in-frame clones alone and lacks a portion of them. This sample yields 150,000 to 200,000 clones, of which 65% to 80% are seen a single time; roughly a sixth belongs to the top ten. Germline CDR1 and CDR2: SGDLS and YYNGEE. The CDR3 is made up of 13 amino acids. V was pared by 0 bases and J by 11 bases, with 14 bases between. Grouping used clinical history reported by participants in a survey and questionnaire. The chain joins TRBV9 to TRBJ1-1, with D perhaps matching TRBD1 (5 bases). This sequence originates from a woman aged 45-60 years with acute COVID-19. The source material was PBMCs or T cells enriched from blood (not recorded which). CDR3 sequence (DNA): TGTGCCAGCAGCGTAGAGGGGAGGGAAGGGGCTTTCTTT. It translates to CASSVEGREGAFF.